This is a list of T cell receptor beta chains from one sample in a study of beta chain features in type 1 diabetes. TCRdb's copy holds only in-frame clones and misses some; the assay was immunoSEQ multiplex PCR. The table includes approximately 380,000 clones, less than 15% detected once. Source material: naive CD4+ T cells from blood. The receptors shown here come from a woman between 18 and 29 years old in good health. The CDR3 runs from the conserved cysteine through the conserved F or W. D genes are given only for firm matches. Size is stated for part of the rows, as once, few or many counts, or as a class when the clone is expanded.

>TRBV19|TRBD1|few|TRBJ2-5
CASSISTGGPQETQYF
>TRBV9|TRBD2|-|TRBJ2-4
CASSVGLAENIQYF
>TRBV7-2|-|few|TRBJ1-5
CASSLVPGNQPQHF
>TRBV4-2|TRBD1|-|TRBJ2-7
CASSRDSEYYEQYF
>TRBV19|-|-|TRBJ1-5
CASSTGNSNQPQHF
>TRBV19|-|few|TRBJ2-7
CATASARHEQYF
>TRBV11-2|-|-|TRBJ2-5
CASSQGVPETQYF
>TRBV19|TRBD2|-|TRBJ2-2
CASIGGLAGVWSTGELFF
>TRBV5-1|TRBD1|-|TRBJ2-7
CASSQAPVTGGEQYF
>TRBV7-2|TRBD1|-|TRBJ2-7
CASRGVPGQGSYEQYF
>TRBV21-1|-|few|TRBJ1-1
CASSKSRNTEAFF
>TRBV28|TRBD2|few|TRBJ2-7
CASRGAGTSGSIYEQYF
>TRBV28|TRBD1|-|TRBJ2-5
CASSPGGRETQYF
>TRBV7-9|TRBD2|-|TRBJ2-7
CASSSSGRAPYF
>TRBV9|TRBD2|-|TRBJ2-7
CASSGLAGIPYSYEQYF
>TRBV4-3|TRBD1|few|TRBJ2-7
CASSQDLRQGSYEQYF
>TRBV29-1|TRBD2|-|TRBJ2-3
CSVEGLAASTDTQYF
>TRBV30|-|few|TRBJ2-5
CARSTGGRETQYF
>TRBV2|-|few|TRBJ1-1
CASTRTRGGNTEAFF
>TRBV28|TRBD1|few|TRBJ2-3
CASSSPGGQGGTDTQYF
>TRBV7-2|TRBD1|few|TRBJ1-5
CASSPGQNNQPQHF
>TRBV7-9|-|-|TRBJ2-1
CASSLDGDNEQFF
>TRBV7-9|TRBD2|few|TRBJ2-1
CASSVGLAGEEQFF
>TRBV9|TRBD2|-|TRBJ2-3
CASSVVAGGTDTQYF
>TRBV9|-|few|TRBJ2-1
CASSVGPRQDGNEQFF
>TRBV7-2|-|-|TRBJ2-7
CASSPGKSYEQYF
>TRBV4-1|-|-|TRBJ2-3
CASSQDELTQYF
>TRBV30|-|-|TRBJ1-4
CAWSPQGGGRGKLFF
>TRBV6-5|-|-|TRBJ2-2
CASSSHRKTGELFF
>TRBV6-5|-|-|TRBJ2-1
CASSYSRGSGYNEQFF
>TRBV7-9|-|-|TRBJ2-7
CASSGTGSGYEQYF
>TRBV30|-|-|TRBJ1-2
CAWSRKWGSRNYGYTF